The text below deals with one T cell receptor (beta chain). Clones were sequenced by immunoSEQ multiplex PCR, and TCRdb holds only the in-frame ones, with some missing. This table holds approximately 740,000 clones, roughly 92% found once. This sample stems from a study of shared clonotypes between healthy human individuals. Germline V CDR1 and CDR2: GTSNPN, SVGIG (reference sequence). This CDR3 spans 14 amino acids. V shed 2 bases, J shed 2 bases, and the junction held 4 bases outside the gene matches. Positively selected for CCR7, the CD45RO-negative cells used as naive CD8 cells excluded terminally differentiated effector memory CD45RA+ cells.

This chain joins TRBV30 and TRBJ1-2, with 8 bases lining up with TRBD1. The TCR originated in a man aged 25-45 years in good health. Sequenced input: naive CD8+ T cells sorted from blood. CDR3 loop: CAWSLWDRNYGYTF. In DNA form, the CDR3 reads TGTGCCTGGAGTTTATGGGACAGGAACTATGGCTACACCTTC.